These 20 T cell receptor beta chains came from one sample sequenced in a study of cytomegalovirus exposure and HLA in healthy donors. Method: immunoSEQ multiplex PCR; TCRdb's copy keeps in-frame clones and lacks some. The repertoire consists of about 130,000 clones, with 90% to 96% occurring once and the leading ten covering about 1.8%. Sequenced material: PBMCs. These receptors were taken from a man between 18 and 29 years old in good health and CMV-seronegative.

The CDR3 bases are TGTGCCAGCAGCCCTTGGGACAGGGCGCACACTGAAGCTTTCTTT. Amino acids: CASSPWDRAHTEAFF. The gene calls are TRBV5-4 and TRBJ1-1; 9 nucleotides agree with TRBD1. CDR3 size: 15 residues. Germline assignment: CDR1 SGHNT and CDR2 YYREEE (reference sequence). V trimming: 4 bases; J trimming: 3 bases; junction bases outside the gene matches: 7.

The chain is built from TRBV11-2 and TRBJ2-1; 9 bases fit TRBD2. V lost 4 bases to trimming and J lost 2 bases; unmatched junction nucleotides: 12. The CDR3 length is 18 residues. In germline, CDR1 is SGHAT, CDR2 FQNNGV. The chain's CDR3 is CASSSPIYPSGTYNEQFF. CDR3 coding DNA: TGTGCCAGCAGCTCTCCCATATATCCTAGCGGGACCTACAATGAGCAGTTCTTC. The full variable domain, with the rest looked up from reference TRBV11-2 and TRBJ2-1, is EAGVAQSPRYKIIEKRQSVAFWCNPISGHATLYWYQQILGQGPKLLIQFQNNGVVDDSQLPKDRFSAERLKGVDSTLKIQPAKLEDSAVYLCASSSPIYPSGTYNEQFFGPGTRLTVL.

The sample holds a few counts of this clone. The chain joins TRBV7-2 to TRBJ2-7, with 8 bases fitting TRBD1. CDR1 is SGHTA and CDR2 is FQGNSA in the germline V gene. The junction had 8 bases not matched to a gene; V was cut back by 5 bases and J by 5 bases. This CDR3 is built from 14 residues. The CDR3 sequence is CASSPLGTGHEQYF. DNA of the CDR3: TGTGCCAGCAGCCCCCTAGGGACAGGCCACGAGCAGTACTTC.

This chain joins TRBV14 and TRBJ2-7, with 14 bases fitting TRBD2. CDR1 SGHDN and CDR2 FVKESK come from the germline V gene. J lost 6 bases, V lost 4 bases, and 2 bases had no gene match. The length of the CDR3 is 14 residues. CDR3 in amino acids: CASSLGLAGAEQYF. The DNA for the CDR3 is TGTGCCAGCAGCCTGGGACTAGCGGGAGCCGAGCAGTACTTC.

The CDR3 bases are TGTGCCAGCAGTTTAGCGGGAGGCACAGATACGCAGTATTTT. Protein: CASSLAGGTDTQYF. The rearrangement joins TRBV27 to TRBJ2-3, with TRBD2 matching 7 bases. Per germline, CDR1 MNHEY and CDR2 SMNVEV (reference sequence). Trimming cost V 2 bases and J 1 base; bases outside gene matches: 0. This CDR3 contains 14 residues.

This clone has ten or more counts. The CDR3 here is CASHTTPYNEQFF. CDR3 DNA: TGCGCCAGCCATACAACCCCCTACAATGAGCAGTTCTTC. V and J are TRBV5-1 and TRBJ2-1; the D is unclear. Germline assignment: CDR1 SGHRS and CDR2 YFSETQ. V lost 7 bases, J lost 2 bases, and 10 bases lay in between. This CDR3 has 13 amino acids.

This clone was seen once. CDR3 bases: TGTGCCAGCAGCCCCTCGGGGAATGAGGTCGGGGAGCTGTTTTTT. Amino acids: CASSPSGNEVGELFF. The V call is TRBV14, the J call TRBJ2-2, with a tentative D call TRBD2 (5 bases). The CDR3 has 15 residues. V shed 4 bases and J shed 7 bases, with 16 bases lying between them. Germline lookup yields CDR1 SGHDN and CDR2 FVKESK.

The chain couples TRBV4-3 to TRBJ1-4; D uncertain. Per the germline V gene, CDR1 is LGHNA and CDR2 is YSLEER. The CDR3 loop spans 15 amino acids. V was cut by 4 bases and J by 7 bases, with 16 bases left in between. This CDR3 reads CASSRSPGEGEKLFF. CDR3 bases: TGCGCCAGCAGCCGGTCACCCGGGGAGGGTGAAAAACTGTTTTTT.

J is TRBJ2-7 and V is TRBV27; 8 bases are a match to TRBD2. With 0 bases clipped from V and 1 base from J, the junction kept 2 bases outside the gene matches. Germline-derived CDR1 and CDR2 are MNHEY and SMNVEV (reference sequence). CDR3 length: 15 amino acids. CDR3 sequence (DNA): TGTGCCAGCAGTTTATCTAGCGGGACTTCCTACGAGCAGTACTTC. It codes for CASSLSSGTSYEQYF.

This clone was observed a single time. The chain combines TRBV30 with TRBJ1-5; a possible D gene is TRBD1 (5 bases). Germline values: CDR1 GTSNPN, CDR2 SVGIG (reference sequence). V gave up 3 bases and J gave up 5 bases, with 11 bases separating them. The CDR3 contains 13 residues. CDR3 residues: CAWSPGSDQPQHF. The CDR3 DNA reads as TGTGCCTGGAGCCCAGGGTCAGATCAGCCCCAGCATTTT.

The chain combines TRBV7-9 with TRBJ1-2, with D tentatively TRBD1 (5 bases). V lost 5 bases and J 1 base, leaving 8 bases between the germline ends. This CDR3 comprises 13 residues. Germline values: CDR1 SEHNR, CDR2 FQNEAQ (reference sequence). CDR3 sequence: CASSKDSNYGYTF. Here the CDR3 DNA reads TGTGCCAGCAGCAAAGACAGTAACTATGGCTACACCTTC.

The chain carries TRBV6-5 and TRBJ1-4, with D possibly being TRBD1 (5 bases). The CDR3 has 13 residues. The V gene lost 5 bases and the J gene lost 8 bases, with 12 bases spanning the gap. The V gene's germline CDR1 is MNHEY and CDR2 SVGAGI. CDR3 nucleotide sequence: TGTGCCAGCAGTGCAGGGTACCACGAAAAACTGTTTTTT. Translating gives CASSAGYHEKLFF.

The V gene is TRBV13, the J gene TRBJ1-1; 7 nucleotides match TRBD1. Germline V gene data show CDR1 as PRHDT and CDR2 as FYEKMQ (reference sequence). V shed 3 bases, J shed 6 bases, and the junction held 7 bases outside the gene matches. The CDR3 runs to 14 residues. The CDR3 protein is CASSFTQGDAEAFF. CDR3 nucleotide sequence: TGTGCCAGCAGCTTCACCCAGGGGGATGCTGAAGCTTTCTTT.

The rearrangement joins TRBV14 to TRBJ1-1; unclear D gene. The germline CDR1 and CDR2 sequences are SGHDN and FVKESK. Trimming removed 3 bases from V and 3 bases from J, with 14 bases in between. This CDR3 region has 15 residues. The CDR3 DNA follows: TGTGCCAGCAGCCAGGACTTGGGCATGTACACTGAAGCTTTCTTT. This gives the protein CASSQDLGMYTEAFF.

The genes are TRBV7-2 and TRBJ2-7, with TRBD2 matching over 8 bases. CDR1 and CDR2 (germline): SGHTA, FQGNSA. V lost 4 bases and J lost 0; bases outside the gene matches: 11. The CDR3 length is 17 residues. CDR3 nucleotide sequence: TGTGCCAGCAGCTCCGGGGGGGGCTACTGGAGCTCCTACGAGCAGTACTTC. It is translated as CASSSGGGYWSSYEQYF.

The genes are TRBV28 and TRBJ2-5; 11 bases map to TRBD1. The V gene end was trimmed by 4 bases and the J gene end by 2 bases; junction bases not matched to a gene: 3. Per the germline V gene, CDR1 is MDHEN and CDR2 is SYDVKM. The CDR3 contains 15 residues. The CDR3 protein is CASSWTGGGQETQYF. The CDR3 nucleotides are TGTGCCAGCAGTTGGACAGGGGGCGGACAAGAGACCCAGTACTTC.

The rearrangement links TRBV10-3 to TRBJ2-1; TRBD2 matches at 7 bases. In germline, CDR1 is ENHRY, CDR2 SYGVKD. The CDR3 covers 14 residues. The ends lost 6 bases at V and 5 bases at J; junction bases unmatched: 7. DNA of the CDR3: TGTGCCATCAGGCAATCTAGCGGAAACAATGAGCAGTTCTTC. Translating gives CAIRQSSGNNEQFF.

This rearrangement joins TRBV28 to TRBJ2-5; D gene ambiguous. Germline V lookup: CDR1 MDHEN, CDR2 SYDVKM. The CDR3 length is 11 residues. V was shortened by 6 bases and J by 2 bases, with 4 bases between the two germline ends. The CDR3: CASSPQETQYF. The CDR3 DNA sequence: TGTGCCAGCAGCCCACAAGAGACCCAGTACTTC.

V usage is TRBV20-1 and J usage is TRBJ2-3; D remains unclear. Trimming took off 3 bases at V and 3 bases at J, with 4 bases between the two ends. Germline-derived CDR1 and CDR2 are DFQATT and SNEGSKA (reference sequence). CDR3 length: 11 residues. The CDR3 DNA reads as TGCAGTGCTAGGGAGACAGATACGCAGTATTTT. Translating gives CSARETDTQYF.

CDR3 sequence (DNA): TGTGCCAGCAGCGTAGGGGACAGGGTCACGAATGAGCAGTTCTTC. It yields the protein CASSVGDRVTNEQFF. The chain couples TRBV9 to TRBJ2-1; TRBD1 matches 9 bases. V shed 0 bases, J shed 7 bases, and the junction held 5 bases outside the gene matches. Germline CDR1 SGDLS, CDR2 YYNGEE. The CDR3 is 15 residues long. Looking up the rest from reference TRBV9 and TRBJ2-1 gives the full variable domain: DSGVTQTPKHLITATGQRVTLRCSPRSGDLSVYWYQQSLDQGLQFLIQYYNGEERAKGNILERFSAQQFPDLHSELNLSSLELGDSALYFCASSVGDRVTNEQFFGPGTRLTVL.